A single sample is the source of the 29 T cell receptor beta chains below, sequenced in a study of blood T cells in healthy people across ages. It was with a sample-barcoded 5' primer and a J-beta primer mix that a second PCR of roughly 6 to 12 cycles was run. TCRdb reprocessed the 5' RACE reads via MiXCR and lists one record per CDR3 protein. The table has about 700,000 distinct CDR3 sequences, 32% seen once. Sequenced sample: blood. The receptors originated from a woman aged 80 or over in good health.

In this sample, this clonotype turned up many times. The rearrangement links TRBV4-2 to TRBJ1-1; no clear D. V shed 0 bases and J shed 6 bases, with 14 bases lying between them. Germline CDR1 and CDR2: LGHNA and YNFKEQ. This CDR3 is built from 15 residues. The CDR3 loop is CASSQDEGKVAEAFF. The CDR3 coding sequence is TGTGCCAGCAGCCAAGATGAAGGGAAAGTCGCTGAAGCTTTCTTT.

The rearrangement links TRBV29-1 to TRBJ1-1; 7 nucleotides align to TRBD1. The CDR3 is 12 residues long. Trimming removed 6 bases from V and 6 bases from J; junction bases left unmatched: 7. Germline V gene data show CDR1 as SQVTM and CDR2 as ANQGSEA. Written as DNA, the CDR3 is TGCAGCGTGAAACAGGGGAGGGCTGAAGCTTTCTTT. Protein sequence: CSVKQGRAEAFF.

This clonotype was picked up a small number of times. A much larger clone differs by one base, so this may be a read error. J is TRBJ1-2 and V is TRBV27, with a possible D match to TRBD1 (5 bases). Trimming left V 0 bases short and J 7 bases short, with 9 bases between. CDR1 and CDR2 from the germline V gene are MNHEY and SMNVEV (reference sequence). This CDR3 has 13 amino acids. CDR3 protein: CASSLSRGCGYTF. CDR3 coding DNA: TGTGCCAGCAGTTTATCGAGGGGCTGTGGCTACACCTTC.

The rearrangement links TRBV5-5 to TRBJ2-7, with D perhaps matching TRBD1 (5 bases). V lost 0 bases to trimming and J lost 2 bases, with 12 bases between them. The germline gives CDR1 SGHKS, CDR2 YYEKEE (reference sequence). The CDR3 length is 15 residues. The CDR3 region has the DNA TGTGCCAGCAGCTTGGCCGACAGCCTGACCTACGAGCAGTACTTC. It is translated as CASSLADSLTYEQYF. Drawing the rest from reference TRBV5-5 and TRBJ2-7, the complete variable domain is DAGVTQSPTHLIKTRGQQVTLRCSPISGHKSVSWYQQVLGQGPQFIFQYYEKEERGRGNFPDRFSARQFPNYSSELNVNALLLGDSALYLCASSLADSLTYEQYFGPGTRLTVT.

The genes are TRBV6-5 and TRBJ1-1, with a tentative D call TRBD1 (5 bases). From germline, CDR1 is MNHEY and CDR2 SVGAGI. Trimming pared 0 bases from V and 5 bases from J, leaving 19 bases between. The CDR3 has 17 residues. This CDR3 reads CASSYSVISRQGTEAFF. The CDR3 DNA sequence: TGTGCCAGCAGTTACTCAGTAATATCCCGTCAGGGAACTGAAGCTTTCTTT.

The rearrangement joins TRBV19 to TRBJ1-2; 8 bases agree with TRBD1. Trimming at V came to 6 bases and at J to 1 base, leaving 7 bases not matched to a gene. There are 15 residues in the CDR3. The germline V gene has CDR1 LNHDA and CDR2 SQIVND (reference sequence). The DNA for the CDR3 is TGTGCCAGTAGCAATACAGGGGGAAATAACTATGGCTACACCTTC. As protein: CASSNTGGNNYGYTF. The variable domain in full, completed from reference TRBV19 and TRBJ1-2, reads DGGITQSPKYLFRKEGQNVTLSCEQNLNHDAMYWYRQDPGQGLRLIYYSQIVNDFQKGDIAEGYSVSREKKESFPLTVTSAQKNPTAFYLCASSNTGGNNYGYTFGSGTRLTVV.

The chain couples TRBV19 to TRBJ1-2, with TRBD1 matching over 7 bases. V lost 4 bases to trimming and J lost 5 bases; unmatched junction nucleotides: 7. The CDR3 covers 14 residues. The V gene's germline CDR1 is LNHDA and CDR2 SQIVND (reference sequence). The CDR3 nucleotides read TGTGCCAGTAGTAGGTGGGACAGAGCTTATGGCTACACCTTC. Amino acid sequence: CASSRWDRAYGYTF.

This clonotype was detected only a few times. A read error is possible here, since a much larger clone lies one base away. The V call is TRBV3-1, the J call TRBJ2-5; maybe TRBD2 (7 bases). CDR1 and CDR2 from the germline V gene are LGHDT and YNNKEL (reference sequence). The CDR3 is made up of 14 amino acids. The V and J ends lost 1 base and 11 bases respectively, with 17 bases between them. The DNA of the CDR3 is TGTGCCAGCAGCCAAGTTGCGGGGGACAATGAGCAGTACTTC. Its protein product is CASSQVAGDNEQYF.

This clonotype appeared many times. This chain connects TRBV30 to TRBJ1-4; D possibly corresponds to TRBD1 (5 bases). V shed 2 bases and J shed 5 bases, with 9 bases lying between them. The CDR3 covers 13 residues. The germline V gene encodes CDR1 GTSNPN and CDR2 SVGIG (reference sequence). In DNA form, the CDR3 reads TGTGCCTGGAGTTATGGGACGAATGAAAAACTGTTTTTT. Its translation is CAWSYGTNEKLFF.

The chain is built from TRBV7-2 and TRBJ2-1; D might be TRBD2 (6 bases). This CDR3 has 14 residues. Deletions cut 11 bases from V and 7 bases from J, with 21 bases between. CDR1 is SGHTA, CDR2 FQGNSA, per germline. For the CDR3, the DNA is TGTGCCGGCAATGGAGGGGCAGGGAGGAATGAGCAGTTCTTC. Protein sequence: CAGNGGAGRNEQFF. Filled out from reference TRBV7-2 and TRBJ2-1, the complete variable domain reads GAGVSQSPSNKVTEKGKDVELRCDPISGHTALYWYRQSLGQGLEFLIYFQGNSAPDKSGLPSDRFSAERTGGSVSTLTIQRTQQEDSAVYLCAGNGGAGRNEQFFGPGTRLTVL.

This clonotype was counted many times. This sequence joins TRBV5-1 and TRBJ1-2; no clear D gene. CDR1 is SGHRS, CDR2 YFSETQ, per germline. Trimming cost V 0 bases and J 10 bases, with 10 bases left between them. This CDR3 contains 12 residues. The CDR3: CASSLERDDYTF. In nucleotides, the CDR3 is TGCGCCAGCAGCTTGGAGAGGGATGACTACACCTTC.

Turning to this clonotype: Being one base from a much bigger clone, this may be a read error. The genes are TRBV12-3 or TRBV12-4 and TRBJ2-7, with 9 bases fitting TRBD1. The junction had 7 bases not matched to a gene; V was cut back by 7 bases and J by 3 bases. The CDR3 covers 14 residues. The CDR3 loop is CASTPAGQGYEQYF. DNA of the CDR3: TGTGCCAGCACCCCAGCGGGACAGGGCTACGAGCAGTACTTC.

This clonotype showed up just a few times. The V and J genes are TRBV6-4 and TRBJ2-3; 11 nucleotides line up with TRBD2. CDR3 size: 16 residues. J lost 6 bases, V lost 0 bases, and 5 bases had no gene match. Germline V gives CDR1 MRHNA, CDR2 SNTAGT. Here the CDR3 reads CASSDSASGGSDTQYF. CDR3 DNA sequence: TGTGCCAGCAGTGACTCGGCTAGCGGGGGGTCTGATACGCAGTATTTT.

Worth noting for this clonotype: A much larger clone differs by one base, so this may be a read error. The chain employs TRBV12-3 or TRBV12-4 and TRBJ2-1; the match to TRBD2 covers 8 bases. Unmatched junction bases numbered 13, after V lost 6 bases and J lost 6 bases. This CDR3 region has 16 residues. The chain's CDR3 is CASRTGAGASGNEQFF. The CDR3 DNA is TGTGCCAGCAGAACCGGAGCGGGGGCCTCGGGCAATGAGCAGTTCTTC.

This clonotype was counted at least ten times. The CDR3 here is CSVDQGSNYGYTF. The CDR3 nucleotides are TGCAGCGTTGATCAGGGATCTAACTATGGCTACACCTTC. The chain links TRBV29-1 to TRBJ1-2; D possibly corresponds to TRBD1 (5 bases). This CDR3 has 13 residues. Deletions cut 3 bases from V and 0 bases from J, with 8 bases between. Germline V lookup: CDR1 SQVTM, CDR2 ANQGSEA. Variable domain in full (rest from reference TRBV29-1 and TRBJ1-2): SAVISQKPSRDICQRGTSLTIQCQVDSQVTMMFWYRQQPGQSLTLIATANQGSEATYESGFVIDKFPISRPNLTFSTLTVSNMSPEDSSIYLCSVDQGSNYGYTFGSGTRLTVV.

As regards this clonotype: With a much larger clone just one base away, this may be a read error. J is TRBJ2-1 and V is TRBV4-1, with 14 bases fitting TRBD2. The CDR3 is 18 residues long. Germline CDR1 and CDR2: MGHRA and YSYEKL. V was clipped by 0 bases and J by 10 bases; unmatched bases: 11. This chain's CDR3 is CASSQETMGLAGDGEQFF. The CDR3 DNA is TGCGCCAGCAGCCAAGAAACAATGGGACTAGCGGGGGATGGGGAGCAGTTCTTC.

This clonotype appeared many times. This rearrangement joins TRBV30 to TRBJ2-3; TRBD1 or TRBD2 may be the D gene (6 bases each). CDR1 GTSNPN and CDR2 SVGIG come from the germline V gene (reference sequence). CDR3 length: 16 residues. Trimming shortened V by 3 bases and J by 5 bases, and 21 bases separated the two germline ends. CDR3 sequence: CAWRGGTGYYGDTQYF. The DNA for the CDR3 is TGTGCCTGGAGGGGGGGAACAGGGTATTATGGAGATACGCAGTATTTT.

Comment on this clonotype: This CDR3 fails to terminate in the conserved phenylalanine or tryptophan, so it likely reflects a read error. V is TRBV5-1 and J is TRBJ2-5; D is unresolved. Between the trimmed V and J ends, which lost 4 bases and 11 bases, there was a span of 21 bases. The CDR3 runs to 14 residues. In germline, CDR1 is SGHRS, CDR2 YFSETQ. The CDR3 DNA reads as TGCGCCAGCAGCCCAGCCCAGCTCACCCATGAGCAGTACTGC. It is translated as CASSPAQLTHEQYC.

The V and J genes are TRBV25-1 and TRBJ2-7, with D possibly TRBD1 on 5 matching bases. This CDR3 has 13 residues. V shed 2 bases and J shed 7 bases, with 12 bases lying between them. Germline V gene data show CDR1 as MGHDK and CDR2 as SYGVNS. The CDR3 reads CASSEGAFHEQYF. As DNA, the CDR3 is TGTGCCAGCAGTGAAGGGGCTTTCCATGAGCAGTACTTC.

On this clonotype: The junction departs from the called germline gene at one end, perhaps through a read error. The chain uses TRBV12-3 or TRBV12-4 and TRBJ2-3, with 7 bases lining up with TRBD1. The CDR3 has 16 amino acids. The CDR3 DNA reads TGTGCCAGCAGTTTAGCTGACAGGGTAAGCATAGATGTGCAGTATTTC. Translated, it gives CASSLADRVSIDVQYF.

This clonotype was seen many times. The DNA of the CDR3 is TGCAGCGTTCCCCGGGGGGGTGGCACTGAAGCTTTCTTT. Protein product: CSVPRGGGTEAFF. V gene TRBV29-1 combines with J gene TRBJ1-1; perhaps TRBD1 as D (5 bases). The CDR3 loop spans 13 amino acids. Germline V CDR1 and CDR2: SQVTM, ANQGSEA. V was pared by 5 bases and J by 4 bases, with 14 bases between.

Remarks on this clonotype: This may be a read error, as it is one base from a much larger clone. The chain links TRBV30 to TRBJ1-2; 8 nucleotides match TRBD1. Germline CDR1 GTSNPN, CDR2 SVGIG (reference sequence). The CDR3 consists of 14 residues. The CDR3 DNA sequence: TGTGCCCGGAGCGGGACAGGACCGTTCTATGGCTACACCTTC. It is translated as CARSGTGPFYGYTF.

The sample holds many counts of this clonotype. The chain has TRBV20-1 and TRBJ2-1; TRBD2 matches 11 bases. The CDR3 length is 13 residues. Germline V gene lookup returns CDR1 DFQATT and CDR2 SNEGSKA (reference sequence). V lost 4 bases, J lost 8 bases, and 4 bases stayed unmatched. The CDR3 nucleotides are TGCAGTGCTACGGGACTAGCGGACGATGAGCAGTTCTTC. Amino acids: CSATGLADDEQFF.

This clonotype has just a few counts. J is TRBJ2-1 and V is TRBV27; D is unresolved. The germline V gene has CDR1 MNHEY and CDR2 SMNVEV (reference sequence). The CDR3 consists of 13 residues. Trimming left V 2 bases short and J 6 bases short, with 8 bases between. The CDR3 nucleotides are TGTGCCAGCAGTTTAGGATCGGTCAATGAGCAGTTCTTC. Translating it yields CASSLGSVNEQFF.

The V gene is TRBV18, the J gene TRBJ1-4; D is undetermined. In germline, CDR1 is KGHSH, CDR2 LQKENI. The V end was cut by 4 bases, the J end by 4 bases, with 13 bases between. This CDR3 has 15 residues. In DNA form, the CDR3 reads TGTGCCAGCTCACTAAGTTCGGGATTTAATGAAAAACTGTTTTTT. Protein: CASSLSSGFNEKLFF.

This clonotype showed up just a few times. V usage is TRBV7-9 and J usage is TRBJ2-1; 9 bases are a match to TRBD2. This CDR3 region has 15 residues. Germline CDR1 reads SEHNR; CDR2 reads FQNEAQ (reference sequence). V shed 8 bases and J 9 bases; nucleotides not matched to a gene: 14. The CDR3 DNA is TGTGCCAGCGCGCCGTGGACTAGCGAAGTGGGTGAGCAGTTCTTC. Translating it yields CASAPWTSEVGEQFF.

For the CDR3, the DNA is TGTGCCAGCAGCTTACGCCAGGGGGGGGTCAAAAACATTCAGTACTTC. This encodes CASSLRQGGVKNIQYF. The V call is TRBV7-2, the J call TRBJ2-7; D tentatively reads TRBD1 or TRBD2 (7 bases each). TRBJ2-4 matches the DNA end more closely, so the J call is doubtful. The CDR3 covers 16 residues. The germline V gene has CDR1 SGHTA and CDR2 FQGNSA.

The rearrangement links TRBV15 to TRBJ2-1; 9 bases map to TRBD2. The germline V gene has CDR1 LNHNV and CDR2 YYDKDF (reference sequence). The CDR3 is 16 residues long. The V and J ends lost 5 bases and 6 bases, in that order; junction bases with no gene match: 11. The CDR3 nucleotides are TGTGCCACCAGCCGTGGGCGGGAGGGCCCAGTCAATGAGCAGTTCTTC. The encoded protein is CATSRGREGPVNEQFF.

V and J are TRBV20-1 and TRBJ2-7; a possible D gene is TRBD1 (6 bases). The J call may not be correct, given that the DNA end is closer to TRBJ2-5. CDR3 size: 14 residues. CDR1 DFQATT and CDR2 SNEGSKA come from the germline V gene (reference sequence). The CDR3 sequence: CSASDPRGPETQYF. CDR3 bases: TGCAGTGCTAGTGACCCCAGGGGCCCAGAGACCCAGTACTTC.